What follows are 22 T cell receptor beta chains derived from one specimen sequenced in a study of cytomegalovirus exposure and HLA in healthy donors. A multiplex PCR was run with 60 Vbeta primers and 13 Jbeta primers. Here immunoSEQ multiplex PCR was the method, and the copy in TCRdb shows in-frame clones only, minus some. The sample includes some 76,000 clones, roughly 90% seen only once; the top ten take about 2.1%. The specimen sequenced was PBMCs. All receptors derive from a woman aged 25 to 39 in good health and CMV-seronegative.

The chain employs TRBV19 and TRBJ2-5; 9 positions match TRBD1. The V and J ends lost 4 bases and 4 bases, in that order; junction bases with no gene match: 7. This CDR3 is built from 15 residues. Looked up from germline, CDR1 is LNHDA and CDR2 is SQIVND (reference sequence). The CDR3 DNA reads TGTGCCAGTAGTACCACAGGGGGCGCGGGAGAGACCCAGTACTTC. This gives the protein CASSTTGGAGETQYF.

The chain uses TRBV7-2 and TRBJ2-3; D is perhaps TRBD2 (6 bases). V was pared by 5 bases and J by 1 base, with 10 bases between. Per the germline V gene, CDR1 is SGHTA and CDR2 is FQGNSA. CDR3 length: 14 amino acids. The chain's CDR3 is CASSPGEGTDTQYF. In DNA, the CDR3 is TGTGCCAGCAGCCCGGGGGAAGGCACAGATACGCAGTATTTT.

This chain uses TRBV28 with TRBJ2-7; TRBD1 matches 8 bases. Germline lookup yields CDR1 MDHEN and CDR2 SYDVKM. V lost 1 base and J lost 4; bases outside the gene matches: 6. The CDR3 loop spans 15 amino acids. CDR3 loop: CASSLLTGGVYEQYF. The CDR3 DNA follows: TGTGCCAGCAGTTTATTAACAGGGGGTGTGTACGAGCAGTACTTC.

This clone was seen once. This chain connects TRBV28 to TRBJ2-3; D is unresolved. The CDR3 loop spans 15 amino acids. Germline CDR1 reads MDHEN; CDR2 reads SYDVKM. V lost 6 bases and J 0 bases, leaving 13 bases between the germline ends. The CDR3 here is CASRTYTSSTDTQYF. CDR3 in DNA: TGTGCCAGCAGAACCTATACCTCTAGCACAGATACGCAGTATTTT.

The gene calls are TRBV5-4 and TRBJ2-5; the D gene is possibly TRBD2 (5 bases). Germline CDR1 is SGHNT and CDR2 is YYREEE (reference sequence). CDR3 length: 13 amino acids. Deletions cut 4 bases from V and 5 bases from J, with 12 bases between. The CDR3 bases are TGTGCCAGCAGCCGCTCCTGGGAGGAGACCCAGTACTTC. It translates to CASSRSWEETQYF.

This chain joins TRBV6-4 and TRBJ2-2, with 7 bases identical to TRBD1. The CDR3 totals 16 residues. Germline assignment: CDR1 MRHNA and CDR2 SNTAGT. Trimming took 4 bases from V and 4 from J; bases not matched to a gene: 9. The CDR3 DNA is TGTGCCAGCAGTGGATACGGGACAGCTTCCACCGGGGAGCTGTTTTTT. This translates into CASSGYGTASTGELFF.

The chain carries TRBV29-1 and TRBJ2-5; D unclear. Deletions cut 1 base from V and 4 bases from J, with 22 bases between. The length of the CDR3 is 17 residues. The germline V gene has CDR1 SQVTM and CDR2 ANQGSEA. CDR3 nucleotide sequence: TGCAGCGTTGAAGGGGTGGCAGGTAAAGAAGGCACAGAGACCCAGTACTTC. Protein sequence: CSVEGVAGKEGTETQYF.

For the CDR3, the DNA is TGCGCCAGCACCACAGGGGGCTGGAACACCGGGGAGCTGTTTTTT. Its translation: CASTTGGWNTGELFF. The V call is TRBV5-1, the J call TRBJ2-2, with 9 bases aligning to TRBD1. V gave up 6 bases and J gave up 1 base; unmatched junction bases: 4. Germline CDR1 reads SGHRS; CDR2 reads YFSETQ. This CDR3 region has 15 residues.

The V gene is TRBV2, the J gene TRBJ2-7; 8 bases agree with TRBD1. Germline trimming cut 7 bases from V and 6 bases from J; bases unmatched to any gene: 17. The CDR3 is made up of 16 amino acids. CDR1 and CDR2 from the germline V gene are SNHLY and FYNNEI. For the CDR3, the DNA is TGTGCCAGCACGGGGCCACGACAGGGGTATAGCTCCGAGCAGTACTTC. Amino acids: CASTGPRQGYSSEQYF.

This clone was seen once. CDR3 region: CASSPRHGGAGELFF. The CDR3 DNA sequence: TGTGCCAGCAGCCCACGGCATGGGGGGGCCGGGGAGCTGTTTTTT. The V call is TRBV7-2, the J call TRBJ2-2; TRBD2 agrees at 7 bases. The CDR3 has 15 amino acids. Germline V lookup: CDR1 SGHTA, CDR2 FQGNSA. The V gene end was trimmed by 5 bases and the J gene end by 6 bases; junction bases not matched to a gene: 9.

The chain employs TRBV28 and TRBJ2-7; possible D gene TRBD2, 5 bases. Trimming pared 5 bases from V and 6 bases from J, leaving 8 bases between. The germline V gene encodes CDR1 MDHEN and CDR2 SYDVKM. The CDR3 is made up of 11 amino acids. The CDR3 DNA reads TGTGCCAGCAGTCCCCGGGGCGAGCAGTACTTC. It encodes CASSPRGEQYF.

This clone was observed a single time. This sequence joins TRBV7-8 and TRBJ1-4, with TRBD1 as a possible D gene (5 bases). Per germline, CDR1 SGHVS and CDR2 FQNEAQ. With 2 bases removed from V and 3 bases from J, the gap between germline ends came to 10 bases. The CDR3 is made up of 15 amino acids. This chain's CDR3 is CASSLPRAPNEKLFF. The CDR3 DNA follows: TGTGCCAGCAGCTTACCCAGGGCACCTAATGAAAAACTGTTTTTT.

The chain uses TRBV11-2 and TRBJ2-7; 8 bases match TRBD2. This CDR3 region has 13 residues. Per the germline V gene, CDR1 is SGHAT and CDR2 is FQNNGV. Trimming removed 5 bases from V and 3 bases from J; junction bases left unmatched: 3. The CDR3 loop reads CASSMGLDYEQYF. CDR3 coding DNA: TGTGCCAGCAGCATGGGACTAGACTACGAGCAGTACTTC. Filled out from reference TRBV11-2 and TRBJ2-7, the complete variable domain reads EAGVAQSPRYKIIEKRQSVAFWCNPISGHATLYWYQQILGQGPKLLIQFQNNGVVDDSQLPKDRFSAERLKGVDSTLKIQPAKLEDSAVYLCASSMGLDYEQYFGPGTRLTVT.

The CDR3 sequence: CASRWTSGRTDTQYF. The CDR3 coding sequence is TGTGCCAGCAGGTGGACTAGCGGGAGGACAGATACGCAGTATTTT. V and J are TRBV6-6 and TRBJ2-3; 14 bases are a match to TRBD2. Germline-derived CDR1 and CDR2 are MNHNY and SVGAGI (reference sequence). With 6 bases clipped from V and 3 bases from J, the junction kept 2 bases outside the gene matches. This CDR3 has 15 amino acids.

On this clone: At one end the junction does not follow the germline gene, possibly because of a read error. V and J are TRBV4-2 and TRBJ2-1; D might be TRBD2 (6 bases). Germline CDR1 is LGHNA and CDR2 is YNFKEQ. The CDR3 sequence is 14 residues long. The CDR3: CASSQDQAPGLLIF. The DNA of the CDR3 is TGTGCCAGCAGCCAAGATCAGGCCCCGGGACTCCTGATCTTC.

The chain has TRBV5-1 and TRBJ2-1; TRBD2 is a possible D gene (7 bases). Deletions cut 3 bases from V and 6 bases from J, with 13 bases between. Germline CDR1 is SGHRS and CDR2 is YFSETQ. The CDR3 runs 14 residues. CDR3 region: CASSSGGPSNEQFF. CDR3 in DNA: TGCGCCAGCAGCTCCGGGGGGCCGAGCAATGAGCAGTTCTTC. The full variable domain, in which reference TRBV5-1 and TRBJ2-1 provide the parts outside the CDR3, is KAGVTQTPRYLIKTRGQQVTLSCSPISGHRSVSWYQQTPGQGLQFLFEYFSETQRNKGNFPGRFSGRQFSNSRSEMNVSTLELGDSALYLCASSSGGPSNEQFFGPGTRLTVL.

The gene calls are TRBV5-1 and TRBJ2-7; 10 positions match TRBD2. Germline V gene data show CDR1 as SGHRS and CDR2 as YFSETQ. J lost 5 bases, V lost 4 bases, and 9 bases had no gene match. CDR3 size: 15 residues. In nucleotides, the CDR3 is TGCGCCAGCAGCGATAGCGGGAGGAAGATCGACGAGCAGTACTTC. It is translated as CASSDSGRKIDEQYF.

The chain recombines TRBV2 with TRBJ2-7, with a possible D match to TRBD1 (8 bases). CDR3 length equals 14 residues. Germline CDR1 SNHLY, CDR2 FYNNEI. V lost 5 bases and J 4 bases, leaving 15 bases between the germline ends. This chain's CDR3 is CASSPGQGGYEQYF. CDR3 nucleotides: TGTGCCAGCAGTCCCGGACAGGGAGGGTACGAGCAGTACTTC.

J is TRBJ1-1 and V is TRBV5-5, with 9 bases identical to TRBD1. This CDR3 spans 15 amino acids. V was pared by 4 bases and J by 4 bases, with 8 bases of the junction left unmatched. Looked up from germline, CDR1 is SGHKS and CDR2 is YYEKEE (reference sequence). The CDR3 region is CASSGGQGRITEAFF. For the CDR3, the DNA is TGTGCCAGCAGCGGGGGACAGGGAAGGATCACTGAAGCTTTCTTT. The variable domain in full, with the rest retrieved from reference TRBV5-5 and TRBJ1-1, is DAGVTQSPTHLIKTRGQQVTLRCSPISGHKSVSWYQQVLGQGPQFIFQYYEKEERGRGNFPDRFSARQFPNYSSELNVNALLLGDSALYLCASSGGQGRITEAFFGQGTRLTVV.

V usage is TRBV27 and J usage is TRBJ2-1; no firm D call. V lost 2 bases and J lost 7, with 9 bases in between. The CDR3 loop spans 13 amino acids. Germline loops: CDR1 MNHEY, CDR2 SMNVEV (reference sequence). The CDR3 spells CASSLGPLNEQFF. The CDR3 bases are TGTGCCAGCAGTTTAGGCCCCTTAAATGAGCAGTTCTTC.

The chain links TRBV6-1 to TRBJ2-5; the D gene is possibly TRBD1 (6 bases). The CDR3 covers 13 residues. Germline V gene data show CDR1 as MNHNS and CDR2 as SASEGT. The V and J ends lost 3 bases and 2 bases respectively, with 7 bases between them. CDR3 sequence: CASSDTGQETQYF. The CDR3 region has the DNA TGTGCCAGCAGTGATACAGGGCAAGAGACCCAGTACTTC.

J is TRBJ1-1 and V is TRBV2; the D gene is possibly TRBD1 (6 bases). The CDR3 length is 13 residues. Deletions cut 8 bases from V and 5 bases from J, with 15 bases between. Germline loops: CDR1 SNHLY, CDR2 FYNNEI. Written as DNA, the CDR3 is TGTGCCAGCCATGGGGGCGCGGAGACTGAAGCTTTCTTT. Amino acid sequence: CASHGGAETEAFF. Full variable domain (remainder filled in from reference TRBV2 and TRBJ1-1): EPEVTQTPSHQVTQMGQEVILRCVPISNHLYFYWYRQILGQKVEFLVSFYNNEISEKSEIFDDQFSVERPDGSNFTLKIRSTKLEDSAMYFCASHGGAETEAFFGQGTRLTVV.